A single sample gave rise to the 19 T cell receptor beta chains below, sequenced in a study of blood T cell repertoires in COVID-19. Profiled with immunoSEQ multiplex PCR; TCRdb holds only in-frame clones, not every one. The repertoire has a few hundred thousand clones, approximately 82% of them found once; the top ten carry 3.4%. Sequenced: peripheral blood. These receptors came from a woman under 30 with acute or convalescent COVID-19.

The DNA for the CDR3 is TGTGCCAGCAGCTTAGTAGGGGGGGCTGGGACCCAAACAGATACGCAGTATTTT. This codes for CASSLVGGAGTQTDTQYF. V gene TRBV7-8 combines with J gene TRBJ2-3; D is perhaps TRBD2 (7 bases). From germline, CDR1 is SGHVS and CDR2 FQNEAQ. V was pared by 1 base and J by 3 bases, with 20 bases between. The CDR3 length is 18 residues.

The gene calls are TRBV7-9 and TRBJ2-7; D is possibly TRBD2 (5 bases). The V and J ends lost 5 bases and 6 bases respectively, with 14 bases between them. The CDR3 is 13 amino acids. Germline V gene sequence: CDR1 SEHNR, CDR2 FQNEAQ (reference sequence). CDR3 sequence: CASSPWAGPEQYF. Written as DNA, the CDR3 is TGTGCCAGCAGCCCCTGGGCGGGTCCCGAGCAGTACTTC.

The chain employs TRBV9 and TRBJ2-5; 7 bases are shared with TRBD2. J was trimmed by 5 bases and V by 1 base; bases with no gene match: 8. CDR1 is SGDLS, CDR2 YYNGEE, per germline. The CDR3 consists of 15 residues. The DNA for the CDR3 is TGTGCCAGCAGCGTATTTTGGACTAGTGGGGAGACCCAGTACTTC. Encoded protein: CASSVFWTSGETQYF.

The chain joins TRBV28 to TRBJ1-6; possibly TRBD1 for D (6 bases). Germline CDR1 is MDHEN and CDR2 is SYDVKM. The V end was cut by 7 bases, the J end by 6 bases, with 16 bases between. CDR3 size: 15 residues. CDR3 sequence reads: CASNPWGRGNSPLHF. Here the CDR3 DNA reads TGTGCCAGCAACCCGTGGGGCAGGGGTAATTCACCCCTCCACTTT.

This sequence joins TRBV28 and TRBJ1-3; maybe TRBD1 (5 bases). Trimming cost V 7 bases and J 0 bases, with 16 bases left between them. This CDR3 contains 16 residues. Germline V gene sequence: CDR1 MDHEN, CDR2 SYDVKM. CDR3: CASILSTAISGNTIYF. In nucleotides, the CDR3 is TGTGCCAGCATCCTATCGACAGCCATCTCTGGAAACACCATATATTTT.

The CDR3 DNA follows: TGTGCCAGCAGCTCAGTGACAGCTGAAGCTTTCTTT. Translating gives CASSSVTAEAFF. This rearrangement joins TRBV7-2 to TRBJ1-1; D may be TRBD1 (5 bases). CDR1 SGHTA and CDR2 FQGNSA come from the germline V gene. CDR3 length: 12 amino acids. Deletions cut 4 bases from V and 6 bases from J, with 9 bases between.

This clone was found once. The chain couples TRBV3-1 (or the pseudogene TRBV3-2) to TRBJ1-5, with 7 bases identical to TRBD1. This CDR3 contains 14 residues. Germline V gene data show CDR1 as LGHDT and CDR2 as YNNKEL (reference sequence). With 5 bases clipped from V and 7 bases from J, the junction kept 8 bases outside the gene matches. The DNA for the CDR3 is TGTGCCAGCAGCACGAAAGGGGGCAGCCAGCCCCAGCATTTT. Protein: CASSTKGGSQPQHF.

The chain carries TRBV15 and TRBJ1-5; 10 positions agree with TRBD1. The CDR3 runs 17 residues. With 9 bases clipped from V and 0 bases from J, the junction kept 11 bases outside the gene matches. Germline V gene lookup returns CDR1 LNHNV and CDR2 YYDKDF (reference sequence). CDR3 protein: CATSPGQGPYSNQPQHF. CDR3 in DNA: TGTGCCACGTCGCCGGGACAGGGGCCCTATAGCAATCAGCCCCAGCATTTT.

The chain uses TRBV27 and TRBJ2-5, with 14 bases lining up with TRBD2. With 2 bases clipped from V and 5 bases from J, the junction kept 1 base outside the gene matches. CDR1 is MNHEY and CDR2 is SMNVEV in the germline V gene (reference sequence). This CDR3 is built from 15 residues. The CDR3 nucleotides read TGTGCCAGCAGTTTAGGGACTAGCGGGAGTGAGACCCAGTACTTC. As protein: CASSLGTSGSETQYF.

This clone has only a few counts. J is TRBJ1-1 and V is TRBV4-2, with TRBD1 identical over 7 bases. V shed 1 base, J shed 1 base, and the junction held 6 bases outside the gene matches. CDR3 size: 16 residues. CDR1 and CDR2 (germline): LGHNA, YNFKEQ. The CDR3 DNA follows: TGTGCCAGCAGCCAAGCATACCGACAGGGGAACACTGAAGCTTTCTTT. It encodes CASSQAYRQGNTEAFF.

This chain uses TRBV5-1 with TRBJ2-7; D is unresolved. Germline V lookup: CDR1 SGHRS, CDR2 YFSETQ. The V end was cut by 2 bases, the J end by 3 bases, with 6 bases between. The CDR3 consists of 12 residues. CDR3 nucleotides: TGCGCCAGCAGCTTAAACGGCTACGAGCAGTACTTC. Translated: CASSLNGYEQYF.

The chain's CDR3 is CASGLVAQEQFF. Written as DNA, the CDR3 is TGTGCTAGTGGTTTGGTAGCACAGGAGCAGTTCTTC. The rearrangement links TRBV12-5 to TRBJ2-1, with D uncertain. CDR3 length: 12 residues. V was clipped by 0 bases and J by 10 bases, with 7 bases between them. CDR1 and CDR2 (germline): LGHNT, FRNRAP. Supplemented by reference TRBV12-5 and TRBJ2-1, the full variable domain reads DARVTQTPRHKVTEMGQEVTMRCQPILGHNTVFWYRQTMMQGLELLAYFRNRAPLDDSGMPKDRFSAEMPDATLATLKIQPSEPRDSAVYFCASGLVAQEQFFGPGTRLTVL.

This clone was observed a handful of times. The rearrangement links TRBV2 to TRBJ2-7; D remains ambiguous. V gave up 4 bases and J gave up 3 bases, with 19 bases separating them. Per the germline V gene, CDR1 is SNHLY and CDR2 is FYNNEI. This CDR3 has 16 amino acids. The CDR3 bases are TGTGCCAGCAGTGCCAATCCAGGTAACGGAAACTACGAGCAGTACTTC. It translates to CASSANPGNGNYEQYF.

This sequence joins TRBV18 and TRBJ2-3; D uncertain. Trimming removed 4 bases at V and 0 bases at J, with 5 bases between. The germline V gene has CDR1 KGHSH and CDR2 LQKENI. The CDR3 spans 13 residues. CDR3 sequence: CASSRISTDTQYF. CDR3 in DNA: TGTGCCAGCTCACGTATCAGCACAGATACGCAGTATTTT. The variable domain in full, with the rest retrieved from reference TRBV18 and TRBJ2-3, is NAGVMQNPRHLVRRRGQEARLRCSPMKGHSHVYWYRQLPEEGLKFMVYLQKENIIDESGMPKERFSAEFPKEGPSILRIQQVVRGDSAAYFCASSRISTDTQYFGPGTRLTVL.

This chain joins TRBV29-1 and TRBJ2-2, with TRBD1 identical over 8 bases. V dropped 6 bases and J dropped 5; count of bases not matched to a gene: 2. The V gene's germline CDR1 is SQVTM and CDR2 ANQGSEA. The CDR3 covers 12 residues. CDR3 residues: CSVGDRTGELFF. As DNA, the CDR3 is TGCAGCGTGGGGGACAGGACCGGGGAGCTGTTTTTT.

This clone was found a few times. The chain combines TRBV18 with TRBJ1-2, with 12 nucleotides matching TRBD1. The trim removed 3 bases at V and 9 bases at J, leaving 8 bases unmatched. This CDR3 comprises 15 residues. Germline CDR1 reads KGHSH; CDR2 reads LQKENI. This CDR3 reads CASSPSLGQGASYTF. The CDR3 DNA reads TGTGCCAGCTCACCCTCCTTGGGACAGGGGGCAAGCTACACCTTC.

This clone is classed as medium-sized (0.01 to 0.1%). J is TRBJ1-1 and V is TRBV7-9; D may be TRBD1 (5 bases). V was shortened by 4 bases and J by 5 bases, with 11 bases between the two germline ends. The CDR3 spans 13 residues. CDR1 SEHNR and CDR2 FQNEAQ come from the germline V gene (reference sequence). The CDR3 coding sequence is TGTGCCAGCAGCTACGGGGGACGGACTGAAGCTTTCTTT. This translates into CASSYGGRTEAFF.

The chain combines TRBV19 with TRBJ1-1, with D possibly being TRBD1 (6 bases). This CDR3 has 13 residues. CDR1 LNHDA and CDR2 SQIVND come from the germline V gene (reference sequence). V dropped 7 bases and J dropped 9 bases, with 18 bases sitting between them. CDR3 residues: CASMQIGTQKAFF. The CDR3 region has the DNA TGTGCCAGTATGCAGATCGGGACACAAAAAGCTTTCTTT.

The gene calls are TRBV12-5 and TRBJ1-2; 7 bases are shared with TRBD1. J was trimmed by 8 bases and V by 2 bases; bases with no gene match: 8. This CDR3 has 14 amino acids. In germline, CDR1 is LGHNT, CDR2 FRNRAP. CDR3 DNA: TGTGCTAGTGGTTTGCGGGACAGACCTCGAGGCTACACCTTC. Translated, it gives CASGLRDRPRGYTF.